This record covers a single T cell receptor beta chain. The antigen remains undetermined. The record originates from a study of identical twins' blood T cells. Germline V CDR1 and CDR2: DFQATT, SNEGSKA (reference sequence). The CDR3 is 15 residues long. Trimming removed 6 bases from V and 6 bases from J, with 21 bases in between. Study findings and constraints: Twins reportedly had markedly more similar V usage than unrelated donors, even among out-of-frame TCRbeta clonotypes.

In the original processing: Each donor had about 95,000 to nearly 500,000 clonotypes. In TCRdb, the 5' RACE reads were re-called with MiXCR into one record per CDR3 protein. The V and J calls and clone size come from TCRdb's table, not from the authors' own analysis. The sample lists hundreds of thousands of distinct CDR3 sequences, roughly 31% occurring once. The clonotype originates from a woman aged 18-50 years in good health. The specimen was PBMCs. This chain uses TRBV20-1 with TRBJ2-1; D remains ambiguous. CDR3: CSAPTNHLPGNEQFF. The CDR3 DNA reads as TGCAGTGCGCCTACTAACCACCTTCCGGGCAATGAGCAGTTCTTC.